The sequence of this TCR beta chain was determined in a study of OX40 agonist ivuxolimab in advanced cancers. Background for the entire study: Ivuxolimab was an agonistic, fully human IgG2 monoclonal antibody directed against OX40 (CD134), a costimulatory receptor. Intravenous ivuxolimab was administered to patients every 2 weeks at six dose levels: 0.01, 0.1, 0.3, 1.5, 3 and 10 mg/kg. Of the roughly 50 dose-escalation patients, hepatocellular carcinoma was present in approximately 20, melanoma in about 15, renal cell carcinoma in 9 and head and neck cancer in 9. In the dose-escalation cohort, around four fifths of patients were male, and the mean age was roughly 60 years with a range of about 20 to 90. Patients were allowed to have had prior anti-PD-1, anti-PD-L1 or anti-CTLA-4 therapy, and approximately 39% of the dose-escalation patients had been treated with checkpoint inhibitors. Partial responses occurred in three dose-escalation patients: two with cutaneous melanoma and one with hepatocellular carcinoma. The point of sequencing TCRbeta in the periphery was to test whether ivuxolimab changed TCR sequence diversity and drove clonal T-cell expansion. The monotherapy dose-escalation portion (N of about 47 patients) of the phase I ivuxolimab trial is reported in the paper.

Here is what the overall study found, with its caveats: At doses from 0.1 to 3.0 mg/kg, clonal expansion was seen in both CD4+ and CD8+ blood T cells between baseline and week 6. Low levels of normalized T-cell clonal expansion were also seen in some nonresponding patients. In partial responders in the 0.1-3.0 mg/kg groups, normalized peripheral clonal expansion was found to be among the lowest, especially among CD8+ T cells. On average, CD8+ T cells showed more expanded clones than CD4+ T cells after ivuxolimab. Antigen specificity was not determined for the clonally expanded peripheral T cells.

This clone was seen a few times. Its antigen has not been determined. Base-call qualities are not available, and no considerably larger clone is one nucleotide away. Patients with a history of autoimmune disease or receiving systemic immunosuppression were excluded from the trial. Peripheral blood for TCR sequencing was collected from all dose cohorts at baseline, on cycle 4 day 1, and on cycle 7 day 1. Samples were obtained from an open-label, multicenter, first-in-human phase I dose-escalation trial of ivuxolimab. Adults with locally advanced or metastatic melanoma, renal cell, hepatocellular, or head and neck squamous cell carcinoma were enrolled in the trial. Before TCR sequencing, CD4+ T cells and CD8+ T cells from peripheral blood were sorted into separate populations. V and J are truncated by 4 bases and 2 bases respectively, leaving an intervening sequence of 15 bases. The CDR3 sequence holds 17 residues, the cysteine and phenylalanine included. Left in the record is the CDR3 DNA by itself, 51 bases read in frame from the first base. CDR1 and CDR2 (SGHAT, FQDESV) derive from the germline V gene (reference sequence).

For sequencing of the TCRbeta CDR3 region, genomic DNA was extracted from the sorted cells. The immunoSEQ Assay was used for sequencing of TCRbeta CDR3 regions. Entries here come from immuneACCESS through TCRdb and include only in-frame sequences with V and J called. Some clones fail to appear in such tables; in the studies checked, an unresolved V gene covers under half of the shortfall, and the cause of the remainder is unknown. In all, the sample holds 65,000 to 70,000 clones, and more than 75% of those were seen once. Clones ranked in the top ten supply over 0.3% of the sample. The chain is assembled from TRBV11-1 and TRBJ2-6; possibly the D gene is TRBD1, per 6 matching bases. The starting material was CD4+ or CD8+ T cells sorted from blood, obtained in a trial of the OX40 agonist ivuxolimab. The sequence was collected from an adult with an advanced solid tumor such as melanoma, head and neck, liver or kidney cancer. The nucleotide sequence reads TGTGCCAGCAGCTCCTCGACAGGCCGGGCTGGGGCCAACGTCCTGACTTTC. Its translation reads: CASSSSTGRAGANVLTF. The CDR3, completed at both ends by the reference TRBV11-1 and TRBJ2-6 genes, gives the full variable domain EAEVAQSPRYKITEKSQAVAFWCDPISGHATLYWYRQILGQGPELLVQFQDESVVDDSQLPKDRFSAERLKGVDSTLKIQPAELGDSAMYLCASSSSTGRAGANVLTFGAGSRLTVL.